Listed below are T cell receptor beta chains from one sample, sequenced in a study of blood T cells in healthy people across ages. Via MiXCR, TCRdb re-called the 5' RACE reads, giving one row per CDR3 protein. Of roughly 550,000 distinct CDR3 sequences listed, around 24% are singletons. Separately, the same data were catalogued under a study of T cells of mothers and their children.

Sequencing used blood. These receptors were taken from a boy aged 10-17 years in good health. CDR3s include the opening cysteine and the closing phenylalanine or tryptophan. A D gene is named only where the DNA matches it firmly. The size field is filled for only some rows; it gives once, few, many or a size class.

CDR3 DNA: TGTGCCAGCAGATCAGGCTATGGCTACACCTTC
CDR3 protein: CASRSGYGYTF
J gene: TRBJ1-2
clone size: -
D gene: -
V gene: TRBV6-5

CDR3 DNA: TGTGCCAGCAGTTTATGCACAGCCCACCAAGAGACCCAGTACTTC
CDR3 protein: CASSLCTAHQETQYF
J gene: TRBJ2-5
clone size: many
D gene: -
V gene: TRBV28

CDR3 DNA: TGCGCCAGCAGCCAAGAGGTGGCAGGGGGGGCCAACGTCCTGACTTTC
CDR3 protein: CASSQEVAGGANVLTF
J gene: TRBJ2-6
clone size: few
D gene: -
V gene: TRBV4-3

CDR3 DNA: TGTGCCAGCAGTGAATCGGGTAGGGGGAACACTGAAGCTTTCTTT
CDR3 protein: CASSESGRGNTEAFF
J gene: TRBJ1-1
clone size: -
D gene: -
V gene: TRBV2

CDR3 DNA: TGTGACAGCAGCTTAGCCCAAAACACGCAAGAGACCCAGTACTTC
CDR3 protein: CDSSLAQNTQETQYF
J gene: TRBJ2-5
clone size: -
D gene: -
V gene: TRBV13

CDR3 DNA: TGTGCCAGCAGTCCCCCACCCACCTACGAGCAGTACTTC
CDR3 protein: CASSPPPTYEQYF
J gene: TRBJ2-7
clone size: -
D gene: -
V gene: TRBV7-2

CDR3 DNA: TGTGCCAGCAGCTTGAGGCCCACCGGCCTTGGAAACACCATATATTTT
CDR3 protein: CASSLRPTGLGNTIYF
J gene: TRBJ1-3
clone size: -
D gene: -
V gene: TRBV7-2

CDR3 DNA: TGTGCCAGCAGACCCGGGACACCTAATGAAAAACTGTTTTTT
CDR3 protein: CASRPGTPNEKLFF
J gene: TRBJ1-4
clone size: -
D gene: -
V gene: TRBV27

CDR3 DNA: TGTGCCAGCAGCTTTACAGGGGCTAACTATGGCTACACCTTC
CDR3 protein: CASSFTGANYGYTF
J gene: TRBJ1-2
clone size: few
D gene: TRBD1
V gene: TRBV5-6

CDR3 DNA: TGTGCCAGCAGTTTAGCGGGAGGATCGCAGGAGCAGTACTTC
CDR3 protein: CASSLAGGSQEQYF
J gene: TRBJ2-7
clone size: -
D gene: TRBD2
V gene: TRBV7-3

CDR3 DNA: TGCAGTGCTAGAGATCAGGGGGCCGAAGAGACCCAGTACTTC
CDR3 protein: CSARDQGAEETQYF
J gene: TRBJ2-5
clone size: -
D gene: TRBD1
V gene: TRBV20-1

CDR3 DNA: TGCGCCAGCGAAATTGGAGGGCGGGAACTGTACAATGAGCAGTTCTTC
CDR3 protein: CASEIGGRELYNEQFF
J gene: TRBJ2-1
clone size: -
D gene: -
V gene: TRBV5-1

CDR3 DNA: TGTGCCAGCTCGTTCGGGTCTAGCGGAGAGACCCAGTACTTC
CDR3 protein: CASSFGSSGETQYF
J gene: TRBJ2-5
clone size: few
D gene: TRBD2
V gene: TRBV18

CDR3 DNA: TGCAGCGTTGATCTATGGGGCCTACAAGAGACCCAGTACTTC
CDR3 protein: CSVDLWGLQETQYF
J gene: TRBJ2-5
clone size: many
D gene: -
V gene: TRBV29-1

CDR3 DNA: TGTGCCAGCAGCCCCCGGACCCCAAATGAGCAGTTCTTC
CDR3 protein: CASSPRTPNEQFF
J gene: TRBJ2-1
clone size: -
D gene: -
V gene: TRBV7-8

CDR3 DNA: TGCAGTGCTAGAGATTTTCAGCGGTCAGGGACCCAGTACTTC
CDR3 protein: CSARDFQRSGTQYF
J gene: TRBJ2-5
clone size: -
D gene: -
V gene: TRBV20-1

CDR3 DNA: TGTGCCAGCAGTAACAGGGGGTACAGCCCGGAGCTGTTTTTT
CDR3 protein: CASSNRGYSPELFF
J gene: TRBJ2-2
clone size: -
D gene: TRBD1
V gene: TRBV27

CDR3 DNA: TGTGCCAGCAGCTCGCGGGCAGGGGCGGCGGCTGAAGCTTTCTTT
CDR3 protein: CASSSRAGAAAEAFF
J gene: TRBJ1-1
clone size: -
D gene: -
V gene: TRBV7-9

CDR3 DNA: TGTGCCAGCAGTTATGGCGGGGGGGCCCAAAAGACCCAGTACTTC
CDR3 protein: CASSYGGGAQKTQYF
J gene: TRBJ2-5
clone size: -
D gene: TRBD2
V gene: TRBV6-2/TRBV6-3

CDR3 DNA: TGTGCCAGCAGCCCTGACCGCTCTGGAAACACCATATATTTT
CDR3 protein: CASSPDRSGNTIYF
J gene: TRBJ1-3
clone size: few
D gene: -
V gene: TRBV7-9

CDR3 DNA: TGTGCCAGCAGTGATAGCGGGGGATCCTACGAGCAGTACTTC
CDR3 protein: CASSDSGGSYEQYF
J gene: TRBJ2-7
clone size: -
D gene: TRBD2
V gene: TRBV25-1

CDR3 DNA: TGCAGCGTTGGCCCAACGGGGGACTATGGCTACACCTTC
CDR3 protein: CSVGPTGDYGYTF
J gene: TRBJ1-2
clone size: -
D gene: -
V gene: TRBV29-1

CDR3 DNA: TGTGCCAGCAGTGAATCTGGGACTAGCGGGGGTCGTCTGGAGGCCCAGTACTTC
CDR3 protein: CASSESGTSGGRLEAQYF
J gene: TRBJ2-5
clone size: -
D gene: TRBD2
V gene: TRBV2

CDR3 DNA: TGTGCCAGCAGCCTAGGACTAGCGGGGACGGTTGAGCAGTTCTTC
CDR3 protein: CASSLGLAGTVEQFF
J gene: TRBJ2-1
clone size: -
D gene: TRBD2
V gene: TRBV9

CDR3 DNA: TGTGCCAGCAGCCAACCGGACGGCCCGCGAAACTCACCCCTCCACTTT
CDR3 protein: CASSQPDGPRNSPLHF
J gene: TRBJ1-6
clone size: -
D gene: -
V gene: TRBV14

CDR3 DNA: TGTGCCTGGAGTGGCACCTCCTTGAACACTGAAGCTTTCTTT
CDR3 protein: CAWSGTSLNTEAFF
J gene: TRBJ1-1
clone size: -
D gene: -
V gene: TRBV30

CDR3 DNA: TGTGCCAGCAGTTTTTCCCCCAAACAGACAGGGCTTCGGGGGACCGGGGAGCTGTTTTTT
CDR3 protein: CASSFSPKQTGLRGTGELFF
J gene: TRBJ2-2
clone size: many
D gene: -
V gene: TRBV28

CDR3 DNA: TGTGCCAGCAGTTTGGTGGGGGGGGCGACTGAAGCTTTCTTT
CDR3 protein: CASSLVGGATEAFF
J gene: TRBJ1-1
clone size: -
D gene: -
V gene: TRBV28

CDR3 DNA: TGTGCCAGCAGCTTCAGACAGGGCCCAGATACGCAGTATTTT
CDR3 protein: CASSFRQGPDTQYF
J gene: TRBJ2-3
clone size: -
D gene: TRBD1
V gene: TRBV7-2

CDR3 DNA: TGTGCTAGCAGCTTAGTACAAGACACTGAAGCTTTCTTT
CDR3 protein: CASSLVQDTEAFF
J gene: TRBJ1-1
clone size: few
D gene: -
V gene: TRBV7-7

CDR3 DNA: TGTGCCAGCAGTTACCCGGGACAGGGACACTACGAGCAGTACTTC
CDR3 protein: CASSYPGQGHYEQYF
J gene: TRBJ2-7
clone size: -
D gene: TRBD1
V gene: TRBV6-2/TRBV6-3

CDR3 DNA: TGTGCCAGCAGCCCCCAGCGGGGCACCGGGGAGCTGTTTTTT
CDR3 protein: CASSPQRGTGELFF
J gene: TRBJ2-2
clone size: -
D gene: TRBD2
V gene: TRBV2

CDR3 DNA: TGTGCCATCAGTGAGTCAACAGGGCCCGAGCAGTACTTC
CDR3 protein: CAISESTGPEQYF
J gene: TRBJ2-7
clone size: -
D gene: -
V gene: TRBV10-3

CDR3 DNA: TGTGCCAGCAGCCCGAACGGGGCAGCTCTCCAAGAGACCCAGTACTTC
CDR3 protein: CASSPNGAALQETQYF
J gene: TRBJ2-5
clone size: few
D gene: -
V gene: TRBV6-1

CDR3 DNA: TGCGCCAGCAGCCTCACGGGACTAGCGGGTGGACAAGAGACCCAGTACTTC
CDR3 protein: CASSLTGLAGGQETQYF
J gene: TRBJ2-5
clone size: -
D gene: TRBD2
V gene: TRBV4-1